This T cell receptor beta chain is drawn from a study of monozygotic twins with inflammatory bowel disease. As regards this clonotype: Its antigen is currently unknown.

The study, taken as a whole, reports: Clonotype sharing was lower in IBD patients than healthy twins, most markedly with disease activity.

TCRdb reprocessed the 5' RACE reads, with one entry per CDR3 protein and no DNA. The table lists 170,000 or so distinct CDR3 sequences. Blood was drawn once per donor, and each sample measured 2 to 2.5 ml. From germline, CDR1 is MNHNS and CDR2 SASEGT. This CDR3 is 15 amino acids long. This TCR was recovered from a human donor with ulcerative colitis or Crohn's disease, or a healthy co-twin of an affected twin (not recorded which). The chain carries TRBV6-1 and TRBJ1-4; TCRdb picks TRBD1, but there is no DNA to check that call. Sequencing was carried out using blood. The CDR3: CASSAPGQGREKLFF.